Listed below are T cell receptor beta chains from one sample, sequenced in a study of blood T cell repertoires in COVID-19. TCRdb keeps only in-frame clones here, not all; method: immunoSEQ multiplex PCR. The sample comprises about 49,000 clones, around 90% of which are singletons, and 10% to 15% rests with the top ten. Input material: peripheral blood. Receptors originate from a man older than 75 with acute or convalescent COVID-19. The conserved cysteine and the conserved F or W are not part of the CDR3 here. The listing skips clone size in some rows; elsewhere it reads once, few, many or a size class.

j_call v_call clone_size cdr3_aa
TRBJ1-6 TRBV6-1 NA ASSEVEGSPLH
TRBJ1-3 TRBV2 NA ASSPVTSGNTIY
TRBJ2-5 TRBV7-2 NA ASSLHVETQY
TRBJ2-7 TRBV4-1 NA ASSQGWGQGSYEQY
TRBJ1-2 TRBV4-2 NA ASSQVGDRGRAGYT
TRBJ2-4 TRBV3-1/TRBV3-2 NA ASSQVRGVGNIQY
TRBJ2-7 TRBV15 NA ATSRDRREGHRAYEQY
TRBJ1-1 TRBV15 NA ATSRDRGRGAF
TRBJ2-4 TRBV5-1 NA ASSTTGGAYIQY
TRBJ2-1 TRBV19 NA ASSDGHSYNEQF
TRBJ1-3 TRBV3-1/TRBV3-2 NA ASSQGQGSGNTIY
TRBJ1-6 TRBV5-4 NA ASSQRAGLDSPLH
TRBJ2-7 TRBV23-1 NA ASSRLYGEQY
TRBJ1-4 TRBV30 NA AWSRGQANEKLF
TRBJ1-1 TRBV6-5 NA ASSSGVNTEAF
TRBJ2-5 TRBV6-1 NA ASSEVRSHETQY
TRBJ1-3 TRBV9 NA ASSGAGFSGNTIY
TRBJ1-2 TRBV19 once ASSMRDRVYGYT
TRBJ2-2 TRBV5-1 NA ASSLGNIDTGELF
TRBJ2-7 TRBV3-1/TRBV3-2 NA ASSQVSRERQY
TRBJ1-1 TRBV7-2 NA ASSFSFQGYTEAF
TRBJ2-7 TRBV11-2 NA ASSSLHGSYEQY
TRBJ2-1 TRBV30 NA AWSRGQGSEQF
TRBJ2-7 TRBV21-1 NA AREQGAAEQY
TRBJ1-1 TRBV28 NA ASSLWTGMNTEAF
TRBJ1-2 TRBV18 NA ASSPGQGDYGYT
TRBJ2-7 TRBV2 NA ASSSGQGSYEQY
TRBJ2-3 TRBV3-1/TRBV3-2 NA ASSPRLAVTNTQY
TRBJ2-5 TRBV18 medium-sized ASSPIWAATETQY
TRBJ1-2 TRBV6-5 NA ASTSLGGNGYT
TRBJ1-1 TRBV5-4 NA ASSLSRDSEAF
TRBJ1-2 TRBV2 NA ASSPQGPNSYGYT
TRBJ2-7 TRBV6-5 NA ASRTGYEQY
TRBJ1-1 TRBV10-2 once ASRTGGLATEAF
TRBJ2-2 TRBV4-1 NA ASSQGEGLSTGELF
TRBJ2-7 TRBV5-1 once ASSLAGMASYYEQY
TRBJ2-5 TRBV27 NA ASLPQEETQY
TRBJ2-2 TRBV5-1 once ASSSPGTSGDTGELF
TRBJ1-6 TRBV6-5 NA ASRIGQGNSPLH
TRBJ2-3 TRBV6-1 NA ASSVGPAGAGTDTQY
TRBJ1-5 TRBV3-1/TRBV3-2 NA ASSQQGNNQPQH
TRBJ2-3 TRBV7-3 NA ASRGAGTDTQY
TRBJ1-2 TRBV10-3 NA AISDVGYGYT
TRBJ1-1 TRBV19 NA ASRPGQPNTEAF
TRBJ2-2 TRBV11-2 NA ASSSGQPTGELF
TRBJ2-7 TRBV5-4 NA ASSVDRSSYEQY
TRBJ2-2 TRBV11-2 once ASSPGRVGELF
TRBJ2-5 TRBV25-1 NA ASSIYRGGTETQY